Listed below are T cell receptor beta chains from one sample, sequenced in a study of T cells in Graves' hyperthyroidism and ophthalmopathy. TCRdb re-derived calls from the multiplex PCR reads in MiXCR, one entry per CDR3 protein. The table records 300,000 to 350,000 distinct CDR3 sequences, approximately 15% of them present only once. Sequenced: blood. These receptors all stem from a woman aged 25-40 years with Graves' hyperthyroidism. The CDR3 runs from the conserved cysteine through the conserved F or W. Each record gives: D gene, clone size, V gene, J gene, CDR3 protein, CDR3 DNA. A D gene is named only where the DNA matches it firmly. Only part of the rows carry a size: once, few, many, or a class if the clone is expanded.

d_call: TRBD2
clone_size: -
v_call: TRBV4-1
j_call: TRBJ2-5
cdr3_aa: CASSQAGGGVSTETQYF
cdr3_nt: TGCGCCAGCAGCCAAGCCGGGGGGGGTGTCTCGACGGAGACCCAGTACTTC

d_call: -
clone_size: few
v_call: TRBV7-2
j_call: TRBJ2-1
cdr3_aa: CASSLTPSVSYNEQFF
cdr3_nt: TGTGCCAGCAGCTTAACCCCTAGCGTCTCCTACAATGAGCAGTTCTTC

d_call: TRBD2
clone_size: -
v_call: TRBV6-1
j_call: TRBJ2-1
cdr3_aa: CASSHGGGRSNEQFF
cdr3_nt: TGTGCCAGCAGCCACGGGGGCGGGAGGTCTAATGAGCAGTTCTTC

d_call: -
clone_size: -
v_call: TRBV7-9
j_call: TRBJ2-5
cdr3_aa: CASSQDGGVGETQYF
cdr3_nt: TGTGCCAGCAGCCAAGATGGGGGAGTTGGAGAGACCCAGTACTTC

d_call: -
clone_size: -
v_call: TRBV24-1
j_call: TRBJ2-2
cdr3_aa: CATSDRDATGELFF
cdr3_nt: TGTGCCACCAGTGACCGGGACGCCACCGGGGAGCTGTTTTTT

d_call: -
clone_size: few
v_call: TRBV30
j_call: TRBJ1-6
cdr3_aa: CACWDNSPLHF
cdr3_nt: TGTGCCTGTTGGGATAATTCACCCCTCCACTTT

d_call: TRBD1
clone_size: once
v_call: TRBV5-4
j_call: TRBJ2-2
cdr3_aa: CASRGKTGMNTGELFF
cdr3_nt: TGTGCCAGCAGGGGGAAGACAGGGATGAACACCGGGGAGCTGTTTTTT

d_call: -
clone_size: many
v_call: TRBV28
j_call: TRBJ2-2
cdr3_aa: CASSRGGRTGELFF
cdr3_nt: TGTGCCAGCAGTCGGGGTGGGAGAACCGGGGAGCTGTTTTTT

d_call: TRBD2
clone_size: many
v_call: TRBV7-9
j_call: TRBJ2-7
cdr3_aa: CASSLSRREPFEEQYF
cdr3_nt: TGTGCCAGCAGCTTATCGAGGCGGGAGCCCTTTGAGGAGCAGTACTTC

d_call: -
clone_size: -
v_call: TRBV20-1
j_call: TRBJ1-2
cdr3_aa: CSAKGVNYGYTF
cdr3_nt: TGCAGTGCCAAAGGGGTAAACTATGGCTACACCTTC

d_call: -
clone_size: -
v_call: TRBV3-1
j_call: TRBJ2-3
cdr3_aa: CASSQDRSSEGDTQYF
cdr3_nt: TGTGCCAGCAGCCAAGACCGGTCTAGCGAAGGGGATACGCAGTATTTT

d_call: -
clone_size: once
v_call: TRBV4-2
j_call: TRBJ1-4
cdr3_aa: CASSQGGDSEKLFF
cdr3_nt: TGTGCCAGCAGCCAAGGGGGCGATAGTGAAAAACTGTTTTTT

d_call: TRBD2
clone_size: -
v_call: TRBV30
j_call: TRBJ2-3
cdr3_aa: CAWCPGRALTDTQYF
cdr3_nt: TGTGCCTGGTGTCCCGGGAGGGCCCTCACAGATACGCAGTATTTT

d_call: TRBD1
clone_size: -
v_call: TRBV3-1
j_call: TRBJ1-6
cdr3_aa: CASSSVGPSGDSTSPLHF
cdr3_nt: TGTGCCAGCAGCTCAGTGGGACCCAGTGGGGACAGTACTTCACCCCTCCACTTT

d_call: -
clone_size: many
v_call: TRBV19
j_call: TRBJ1-1
cdr3_aa: CASSRRAYTEAFF
cdr3_nt: TGTGCCAGTAGCCGACGGGCCTACACTGAAGCTTTCTTT

d_call: -
clone_size: many
v_call: TRBV12-3/TRBV12-4
j_call: TRBJ2-7
cdr3_aa: CASSLARSYEQYF
cdr3_nt: TGTGCCAGCAGTTTAGCGAGAAGTTACGAGCAGTACTTC

d_call: TRBD1
clone_size: many
v_call: TRBV11-2
j_call: TRBJ1-4
cdr3_aa: CASSFGRYGQGASNEKLFF
cdr3_nt: TGTGCCAGCAGCTTTGGCCGGTATGGACAGGGGGCATCTAATGAAAAACTGTTTTTT

d_call: -
clone_size: -
v_call: TRBV7-2
j_call: TRBJ1-5
cdr3_aa: CASSPLGQLNQPQHF
cdr3_nt: TGTGCCAGCAGCCCGCTAGGACAGCTAAATCAGCCCCAGCATTTT

d_call: -
clone_size: many
v_call: TRBV28
j_call: TRBJ1-3
cdr3_aa: CASSPTRTTGNTIYF
cdr3_nt: TGTGCCAGCAGCCCGACTAGGACAACTGGAAACACCATATATTTT

d_call: -
clone_size: -
v_call: TRBV14
j_call: TRBJ2-5
cdr3_aa: CASIPGVQETQYF
cdr3_nt: TGTGCCAGCATCCCGGGGGTTCAAGAGACCCAGTACTTC

d_call: -
clone_size: -
v_call: TRBV29-1
j_call: TRBJ1-1
cdr3_aa: CSVELEDTGNTEAFF
cdr3_nt: TGCAGCGTTGAACTCGAGGACACGGGGAACACTGAAGCTTTCTTT

d_call: -
clone_size: many
v_call: TRBV28
j_call: TRBJ1-2
cdr3_aa: CASTIPGRGYGYTF
cdr3_nt: TGTGCCAGCACCATACCGGGGCGCGGCTATGGCTACACCTTC

d_call: -
clone_size: many
v_call: TRBV11-2
j_call: TRBJ2-7
cdr3_aa: CASSLDRATSSYEQYF
cdr3_nt: TGTGCCAGCAGCTTAGATCGTGCGACCAGCTCCTACGAGCAGTACTTC

d_call: TRBD2
clone_size: few
v_call: TRBV20-1
j_call: TRBJ2-2
cdr3_aa: CSARASGTNTGELFF
cdr3_nt: TGCAGTGCTAGAGCTAGCGGGACGAACACCGGGGAGCTGTTTTTT

d_call: -
clone_size: -
v_call: TRBV6-1
j_call: TRBJ2-1
cdr3_aa: CASSLKRELRYNEQFF
cdr3_nt: TGTGCCAGCAGCCTAAAGAGGGAGTTAAGGTACAATGAGCAGTTCTTC

d_call: -
clone_size: many
v_call: TRBV7-2
j_call: TRBJ1-2
cdr3_aa: CASSLDGGNYGYTF
cdr3_nt: TGTGCCAGCAGCTTAGACGGGGGAAACTATGGCTACACCTTC

d_call: TRBD1
clone_size: many
v_call: TRBV2
j_call: TRBJ1-1
cdr3_aa: CASKGQGNTEAFF
cdr3_nt: TGTGCCAGCAAGGGACAGGGGAACACTGAAGCTTTCTTT

d_call: TRBD1
clone_size: many
v_call: TRBV11-2
j_call: TRBJ2-5
cdr3_aa: CASTTGQGVQETQYF
cdr3_nt: TGTGCCAGCACCACGGGACAGGGGGTCCAAGAGACCCAGTACTTC

d_call: -
clone_size: few
v_call: TRBV5-5
j_call: TRBJ2-7
cdr3_aa: CASSFGALSSYEQYF
cdr3_nt: TGTGCCAGCAGCTTTGGCGCATTGAGCTCCTACGAGCAGTACTTC

d_call: -
clone_size: -
v_call: TRBV7-8
j_call: TRBJ2-1
cdr3_aa: CASSFKFPSLDNEQFF
cdr3_nt: TGTGCCAGCAGCTTTAAATTCCCTAGCCTAGACAATGAGCAGTTCTTC

d_call: -
clone_size: -
v_call: TRBV28
j_call: TRBJ2-3
cdr3_aa: CASRSGLLDTQYF
cdr3_nt: TGTGCCAGCAGATCGGGACTTCTAGATACGCAGTATTTT

d_call: TRBD2
clone_size: many
v_call: TRBV12-3/TRBV12-4
j_call: TRBJ2-2
cdr3_aa: CASSATSGIPFTGELFF
cdr3_nt: TGTGCCAGCAGCGCCACTAGCGGGATCCCCTTCACCGGGGAGCTGTTTTTT

d_call: -
clone_size: -
v_call: TRBV18
j_call: TRBJ1-1
cdr3_aa: CASSRGTGMNTEAFF
cdr3_nt: TGTGCCAGCTCAAGAGGGACCGGGATGAACACTGAAGCTTTCTTT

d_call: TRBD2
clone_size: -
v_call: TRBV14
j_call: TRBJ2-7
cdr3_aa: CASSQEYTSGTLYEQYF
cdr3_nt: TGTGCCAGCAGCCAAGAGTATACTAGCGGGACTCTCTACGAGCAGTACTTC

d_call: TRBD1
clone_size: few
v_call: TRBV28
j_call: TRBJ2-1
cdr3_aa: CASSLQGQGYNEQFF
cdr3_nt: TGTGCCAGCAGTTTACAGGGACAGGGCTACAATGAGCAGTTCTTC

d_call: -
clone_size: many
v_call: TRBV28
j_call: TRBJ1-2
cdr3_aa: CASSLNRAINYGYTF
cdr3_nt: TGTGCCAGCAGTTTAAATAGGGCGATAAACTATGGCTACACCTTC